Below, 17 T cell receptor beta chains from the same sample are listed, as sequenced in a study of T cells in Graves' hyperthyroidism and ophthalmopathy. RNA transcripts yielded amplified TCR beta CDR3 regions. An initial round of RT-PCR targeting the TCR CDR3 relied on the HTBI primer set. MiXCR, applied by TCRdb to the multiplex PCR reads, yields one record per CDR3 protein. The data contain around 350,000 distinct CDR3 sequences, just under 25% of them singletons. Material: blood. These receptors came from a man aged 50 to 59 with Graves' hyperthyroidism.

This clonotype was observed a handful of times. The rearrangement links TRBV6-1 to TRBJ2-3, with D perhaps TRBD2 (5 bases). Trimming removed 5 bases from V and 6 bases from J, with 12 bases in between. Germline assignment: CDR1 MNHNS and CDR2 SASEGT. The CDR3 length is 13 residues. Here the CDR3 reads CASSILAADTQYF. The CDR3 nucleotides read TGTGCCAGCAGTATCCTAGCCGCGGATACGCAGTATTTT.

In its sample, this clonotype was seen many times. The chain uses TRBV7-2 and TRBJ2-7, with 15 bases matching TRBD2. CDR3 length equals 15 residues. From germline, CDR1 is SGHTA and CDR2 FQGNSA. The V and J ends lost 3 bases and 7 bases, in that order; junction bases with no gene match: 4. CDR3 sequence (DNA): TGTGCCAGCAGCTTGGACGGGACTAGCGGGAGGGAGCAGTACTTC. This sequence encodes CASSLDGTSGREQYF.

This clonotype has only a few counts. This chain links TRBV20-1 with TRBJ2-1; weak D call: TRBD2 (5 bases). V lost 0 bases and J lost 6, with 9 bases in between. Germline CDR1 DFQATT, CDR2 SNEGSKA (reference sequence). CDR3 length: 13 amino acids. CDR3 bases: TGCAGTGCTAGAGATTGGCGGGCCAATGAGCAGTTCTTC. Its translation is CSARDWRANEQFF.

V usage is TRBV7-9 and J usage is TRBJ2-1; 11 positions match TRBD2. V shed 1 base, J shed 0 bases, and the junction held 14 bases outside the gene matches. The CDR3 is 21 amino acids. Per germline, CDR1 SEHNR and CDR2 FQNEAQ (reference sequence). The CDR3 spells CASSLEGSGLAAASSYNEQFF. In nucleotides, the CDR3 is TGTGCCAGCAGCTTAGAGGGTTCGGGACTAGCGGCAGCTAGCTCCTACAATGAGCAGTTCTTC. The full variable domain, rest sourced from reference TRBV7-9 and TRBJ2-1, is DTGVSQNPRHKITKRGQNVTFRCDPISEHNRLYWYRQTLGQGPEFLTYFQNEAQLEKSRLLSDRFSAERPKGSFSTLEIQRTEQGDSAMYLCASSLEGSGLAAASSYNEQFFGPGTRLTVL.

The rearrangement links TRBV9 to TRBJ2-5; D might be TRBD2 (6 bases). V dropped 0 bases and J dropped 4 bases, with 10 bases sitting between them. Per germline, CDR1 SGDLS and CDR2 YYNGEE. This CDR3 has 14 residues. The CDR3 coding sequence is TGTGCCAGCAGCGTAGACTTGGGAGGAGAGACCCAGTACTTC. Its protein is CASSVDLGGETQYF.

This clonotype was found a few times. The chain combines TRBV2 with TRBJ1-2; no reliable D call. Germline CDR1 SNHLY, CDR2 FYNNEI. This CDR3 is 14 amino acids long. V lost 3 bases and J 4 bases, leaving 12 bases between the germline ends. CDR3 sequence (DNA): TGTGCCAGCAGTGATTGGTCGGGCAGCTATGGCTACACCTTC. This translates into CASSDWSGSYGYTF. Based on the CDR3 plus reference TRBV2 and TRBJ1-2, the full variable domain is EPEVTQTPSHQVTQMGQEVILRCVPISNHLYFYWYRQILGQKVEFLVSFYNNEISEKSEIFDDQFSVERPDGSNFTLKIRSTKLEDSAMYFCASSDWSGSYGYTFGSGTRLTVV.

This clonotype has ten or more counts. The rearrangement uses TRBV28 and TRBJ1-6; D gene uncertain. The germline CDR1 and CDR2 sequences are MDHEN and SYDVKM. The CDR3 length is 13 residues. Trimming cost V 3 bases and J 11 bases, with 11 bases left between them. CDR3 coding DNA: TGTGCCAGCAGTTTTGCAACGTTGACACCCCTCCACTTT. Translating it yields CASSFATLTPLHF.

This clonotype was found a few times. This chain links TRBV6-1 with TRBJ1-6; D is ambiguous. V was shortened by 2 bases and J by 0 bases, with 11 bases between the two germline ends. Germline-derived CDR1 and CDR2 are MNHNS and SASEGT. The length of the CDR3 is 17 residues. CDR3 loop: CASSERAGSSYNSPLHF. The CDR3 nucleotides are TGTGCCAGCAGTGAAAGGGCAGGTAGCTCCTATAATTCACCCCTCCACTTT.

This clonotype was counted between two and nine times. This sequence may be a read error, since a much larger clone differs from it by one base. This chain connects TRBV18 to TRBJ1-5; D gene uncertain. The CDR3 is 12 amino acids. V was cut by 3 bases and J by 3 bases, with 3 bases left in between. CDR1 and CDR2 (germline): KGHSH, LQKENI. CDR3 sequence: CASSPDNQPQHF. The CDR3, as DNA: TGTGCCAGCTCACCCGACAATCAGCCCCAGCATTTT.

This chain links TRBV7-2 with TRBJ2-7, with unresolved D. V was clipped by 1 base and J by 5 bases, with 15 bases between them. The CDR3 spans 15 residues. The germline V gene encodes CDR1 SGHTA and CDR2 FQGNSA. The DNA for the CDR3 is TGTGCCAGCAGCTTAGAGCCCTCCCAGATCAACGAGCAGTACTTC. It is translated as CASSLEPSQINEQYF.

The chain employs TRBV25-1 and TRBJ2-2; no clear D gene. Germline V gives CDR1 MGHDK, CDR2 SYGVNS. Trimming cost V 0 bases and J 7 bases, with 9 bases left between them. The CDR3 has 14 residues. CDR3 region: CASSEYGRGGELFF. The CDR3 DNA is TGTGCCAGCAGTGAATATGGACGAGGCGGGGAGCTGTTTTTT.

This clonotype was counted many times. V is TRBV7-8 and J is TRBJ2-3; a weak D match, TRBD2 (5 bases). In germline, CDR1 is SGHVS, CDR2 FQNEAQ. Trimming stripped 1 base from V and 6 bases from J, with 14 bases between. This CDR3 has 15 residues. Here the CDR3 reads CASSLVRDPLDTQYF. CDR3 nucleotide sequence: TGTGCCAGCAGCTTAGTACGGGATCCCTTGGATACGCAGTATTTT.

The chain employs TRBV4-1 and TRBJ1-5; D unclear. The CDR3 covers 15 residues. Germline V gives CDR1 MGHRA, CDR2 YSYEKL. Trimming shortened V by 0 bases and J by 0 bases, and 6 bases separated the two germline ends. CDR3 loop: CASSQDPVSNQPQHF. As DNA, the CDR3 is TGCGCCAGCAGCCAAGACCCGGTTAGCAATCAGCCCCAGCATTTT.

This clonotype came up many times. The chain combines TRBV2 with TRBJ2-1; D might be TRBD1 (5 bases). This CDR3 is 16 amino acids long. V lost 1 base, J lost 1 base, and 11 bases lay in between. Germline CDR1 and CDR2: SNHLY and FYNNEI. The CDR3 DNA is TGTGCCAGCAGTGAAGAGGCCAGGGTGTCCTACAATGAGCAGTTCTTC. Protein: CASSEEARVSYNEQFF.

This CDR3 is CASSMSVDRGQAFF. CDR3 sequence (DNA): TGCGCCAGCAGTATGAGTGTGGACAGGGGGCAAGCTTTCTTT. V usage is TRBV10-2 and J usage is TRBJ1-1; 11 bases are shared with TRBD1. CDR1 and CDR2 (germline): WSHSY, SAAADI. This CDR3 comprises 14 residues. Germline trimming cut 5 bases from V and 9 bases from J; bases unmatched to any gene: 8.

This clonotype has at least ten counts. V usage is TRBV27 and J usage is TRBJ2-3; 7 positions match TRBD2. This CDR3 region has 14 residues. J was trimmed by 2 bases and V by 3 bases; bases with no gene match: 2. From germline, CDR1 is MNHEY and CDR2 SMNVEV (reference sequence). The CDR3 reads CASSLGLLTDTQYF. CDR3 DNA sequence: TGTGCCAGCAGTTTGGGACTACTCACAGATACGCAGTATTTT.

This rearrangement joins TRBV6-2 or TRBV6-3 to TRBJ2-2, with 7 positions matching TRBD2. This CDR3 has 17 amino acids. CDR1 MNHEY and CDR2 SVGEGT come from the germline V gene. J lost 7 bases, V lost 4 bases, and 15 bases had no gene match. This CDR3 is CASSSWTSSPLGGELFF. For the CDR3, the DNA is TGTGCCAGCAGTTCCTGGACTAGTAGCCCCTTGGGCGGGGAGCTGTTTTTT.